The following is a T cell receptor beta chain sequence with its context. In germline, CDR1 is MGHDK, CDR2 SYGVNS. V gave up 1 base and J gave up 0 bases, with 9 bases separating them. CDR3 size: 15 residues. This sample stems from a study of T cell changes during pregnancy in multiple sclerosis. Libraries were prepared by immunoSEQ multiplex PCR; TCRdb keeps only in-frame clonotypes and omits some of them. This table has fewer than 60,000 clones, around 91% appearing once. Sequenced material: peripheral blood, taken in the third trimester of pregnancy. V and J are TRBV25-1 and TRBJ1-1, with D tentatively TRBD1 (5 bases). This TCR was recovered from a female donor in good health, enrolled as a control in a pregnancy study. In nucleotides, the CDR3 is TGTGCCAGCAGTGAATGGGGGGGTATGAACACTGAAGCTTTCTTT. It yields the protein CASSEWGGMNTEAFF.